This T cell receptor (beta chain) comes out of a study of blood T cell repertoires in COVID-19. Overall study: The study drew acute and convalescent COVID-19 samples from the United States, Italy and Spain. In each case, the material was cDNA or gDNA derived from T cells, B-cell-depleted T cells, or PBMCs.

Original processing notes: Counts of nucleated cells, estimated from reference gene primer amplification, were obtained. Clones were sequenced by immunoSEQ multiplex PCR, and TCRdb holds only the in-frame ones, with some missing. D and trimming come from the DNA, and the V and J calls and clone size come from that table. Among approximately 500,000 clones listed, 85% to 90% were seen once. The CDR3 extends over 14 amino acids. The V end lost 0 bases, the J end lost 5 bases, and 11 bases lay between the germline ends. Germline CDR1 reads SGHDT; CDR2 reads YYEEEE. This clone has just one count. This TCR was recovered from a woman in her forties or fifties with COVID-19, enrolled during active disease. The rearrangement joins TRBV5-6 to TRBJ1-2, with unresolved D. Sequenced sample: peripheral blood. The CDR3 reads CASSLEHRHYGYTF. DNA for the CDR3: TGTGCCAGCAGCTTGGAACACCGCCATTATGGCTACACCTTC. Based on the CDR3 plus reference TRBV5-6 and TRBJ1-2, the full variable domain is DAGVTQSPTHLIKTRGQQVTLRCSPKSGHDTVSWYQQALGQGPQFIFQYYEEEERQRGNFPDRFSGHQFPNYSSELNVNALLLGDSALYLCASSLEHRHYGYTFGSGTRLTVV.